What follows are 6 T cell receptor beta chains derived from one specimen sequenced in a study of blood T cells in healthy people across ages (dated by TCRdb to the mid-2010s). The protocol used for the library was 5' RACE. The sequencer was an Illumina HiSeq 2500. A second PCR of roughly 7 to 11 cycles was performed with a sample-barcoded 5' primer and a J-beta primer mix. Starting from the raw public reads, TCRdb applied fastp trimming at Q25, assembled clones with MiXCR and retained in-frame beta chains. CDR3 protein duplicates are merged, each entry listing the most common genes and DNA. The sample table holds roughly 800,000 distinct CDR3 sequences, of which over 45% were seen once. In total, the top ten clones hold approximately 21% of the sample. Sequences were obtained from blood. Receptors were obtained from a man younger than 40 in good health.

The chain combines TRBV5-1 with TRBJ2-7; 8 bases are shared with TRBD2. The CDR3 spans 17 residues. V lost 4 bases and J lost 7; bases outside the gene matches: 19. The germline CDR1 and CDR2 sequences are SGHRS and YFSETQ. As DNA, the CDR3 is TGCGCCAGCAGCCAAGGACTAGCTCCCAGCTCCTACAATGAGCAGTACTTC. Translating gives CASSQGLAPSSYNEQYF.

V is TRBV7-9 and J is TRBJ2-7, with D possibly matching TRBD2 (6 bases). Trimming pared 9 bases from V and 6 bases from J, leaving 15 bases between. Per germline, CDR1 SEHNR and CDR2 FQNEAQ (reference sequence). This CDR3 has 12 amino acids. The CDR3 region has the DNA TGTGCCAGTAGCCCATTGGGGGGCGAGCAGTACTTC. Its protein is CASSPLGGEQYF.

The V and J genes are TRBV29-1 and TRBJ2-7, with D hard to call. The CDR3 length is 13 residues. From germline, CDR1 is SQVTM and CDR2 ANQGSEA. Trimming left V 4 bases short and J 1 base short, with 11 bases between. The CDR3 reads CSVVVSTSYEQYF. CDR3 coding DNA: TGCAGCGTTGTGGTCAGTACTTCCTACGAGCAGTACTTC.

Worth noting for this clonotype: At one of its ends the junction is not consistent with the germline gene, which may arise from a read error. The chain joins TRBV10-3 to TRBJ2-7; D is perhaps TRBD1 (5 bases). The CDR3 is made up of 14 amino acids. CDR1 and CDR2 (germline): ENHRY, SYGVKD. The CDR3 loop is CATKGQESSYGQYF. In nucleotides, the CDR3 is TGTGCCACCAAAGGACAAGAGAGCTCCTACGGGCAGTACTTC.

There are a few counts of this clonotype. The rearrangement joins TRBV6-1 to TRBJ2-1, with TRBD1 matching over 7 bases. With V trimmed by 3 bases and J by 4 bases, 6 bases remained unmatched. Germline CDR1 MNHNS, CDR2 SASEGT. CDR3 length equals 15 residues. The CDR3 region has the DNA TGTGCCAGCAGTGATTGGCAGGGGGAGTACAATGAGCAGTTCTTC. This codes for CASSDWQGEYNEQFF.

The chain has TRBV14 and TRBJ2-5; the D gene is possibly TRBD1 (5 bases). With 5 bases removed from V and 11 bases from J, the gap between germline ends came to 18 bases. CDR3 length: 13 amino acids. Germline V gives CDR1 SGHDN, CDR2 FVKESK. Here the CDR3 DNA reads TGTGCCAGCAGCTACCCAAGGGGAAATGAGCAGTACTTC. Protein product: CASSYPRGNEQYF.